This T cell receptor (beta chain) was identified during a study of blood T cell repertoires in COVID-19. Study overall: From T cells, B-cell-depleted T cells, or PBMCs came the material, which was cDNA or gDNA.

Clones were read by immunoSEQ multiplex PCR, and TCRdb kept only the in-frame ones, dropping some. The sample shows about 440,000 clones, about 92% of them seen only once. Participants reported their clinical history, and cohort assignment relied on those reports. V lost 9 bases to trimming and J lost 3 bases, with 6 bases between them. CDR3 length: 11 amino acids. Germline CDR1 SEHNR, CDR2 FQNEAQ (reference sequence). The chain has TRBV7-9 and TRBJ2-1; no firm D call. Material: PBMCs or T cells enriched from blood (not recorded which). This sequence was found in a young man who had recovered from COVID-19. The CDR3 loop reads CASPVYNEQFF. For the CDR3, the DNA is TGTGCCAGTCCCGTCTACAATGAGCAGTTCTTC.